This TCR beta chain comes out of a study of identical twins. Study-level findings and limits: The degree of excess twin sharing was weaker in beta out-of-frame sequences.

A few counts support this clonotype. Its target is not known. The CDR3 runs to 13 residues. The ends were cut back, 0 bases at V and 6 bases at J, with 10 bases in the middle. CDR1 SGHRS and CDR2 YFSETQ come from the germline V gene. TCRdb itself ran the 5' RACE reads through MiXCR, one entry per CDR3 protein. Among 450,000 or so distinct CDR3 sequences listed, approximately 15% were seen once. Everyone who gave samples was a healthy Caucasian. The data also belong to a second study, concerning yellow fever vaccine responses in identical twins.

This clonotype was obtained from a woman under 30 in good health. The specimen sequenced was CD4+ T cells sorted from blood. The chain uses TRBV5-1 and TRBJ2-7, with unresolved D. CDR3 sequence: CASSLELATEQYF. For the CDR3, the DNA is TGCGCCAGCAGCTTGGAGTTGGCTACCGAGCAGTACTTC.